This T cell receptor (beta chain) emerged from a study of blood T cells in healthy people across ages. Study results and limitations: The long-lived group displayed more naive CD4+ cells, plus higher diversity, than the aged donors did. Unsorted PBMCs prevented conclusive naive versus antigen-experienced comparison.

Concerning this clonotype: Antigen specificity is unknown.

With a J-beta primer mix and a sample-barcoded 5' primer, a second PCR ran 7 to 11 cycles. One entry per CDR3 protein, called by TCRdb with MiXCR from the 5' RACE reads. Of about 1.8 million distinct CDR3 sequences listed, 49% were seen once; the top ten hold around 2.1%. Aged roughly 6 to 90, donors were systemically healthy Caucasians from Russia. Sequenced material: blood. The source is a middle-aged woman in good health.

The CDR3 sequence is CAISELGQGEGGYTF. CDR3 sequence (DNA): TGTGCCATCAGTGAGTTGGGACAGGGGGAAGGCGGCTACACCTTC. The chain links TRBV10-3 to TRBJ1-2; TRBD1 agrees at 11 bases. This CDR3 is built from 15 residues. Germline values: CDR1 ENHRY, CDR2 SYGVKD. Trimming at V came to 1 base and at J to 8 bases, leaving 6 bases not matched to a gene.